This T cell receptor (beta chain) was observed in a study of cytomegalovirus exposure and HLA in healthy donors. PCR employed 60 Vbeta and 13 Jbeta primers. Method: immunoSEQ multiplex PCR; TCRdb's copy keeps in-frame clones and lacks some. The repertoire holds 100,000 to 150,000 clones, about four fifths seen once, with roughly 5% in the top ten. Germline CDR1 and CDR2: MNHNS and SASEGT. This CDR3 comprises 14 residues. Deletions cut 7 bases from V and 2 bases from J, with 12 bases between. The sample was PBMCs. The gene calls are TRBV6-1 and TRBJ1-5; D gene ambiguous. The source is a man aged 25 to 45 in good health and CMV-seronegative. As DNA, the CDR3 is TGTGCCAGCATTCCAGATGGGCGCAATCAGCCCCAGCATTTT. It is translated as CASIPDGRNQPQHF.